This T cell receptor beta chain was observed in a study of shared clonotypes between healthy human individuals. About the research overall: The study used three CD4 naive, three CD4 memory, two CD8 naive and one CD8 memory plate per donor.

Method: immunoSEQ multiplex PCR; TCRdb's copy keeps in-frame clones and lacks some. Of about a million clones in the sample, approximately 80% were seen once. V lost 4 bases, J lost 6 bases, and 15 bases lay in between. This CDR3 has 14 amino acids. Germline assignment: CDR1 MGHRA and CDR2 YSYEKL. About this clone itself: What it binds is not known.

Donors were Caucasian adults residing in Nashville, Tennessee, USA. Findings and caveats of the study: The study's rarefaction showed incomplete sorted-subset sequencing despite large depth.

The J gene is TRBJ1-2, the V gene TRBV4-1; tentative D call: TRBD1 (5 bases). The source of this sequence is a man between 18 and 29 years old in good health. Sequencing input: memory CD4+ T cells sorted from blood. Subset of the sample: CD45RA-negative fraction. The DNA for the CDR3 is TGCGCCAGCAGCCGGAAGGGGACTAGGGATGGCTACACCTTC. Protein: CASSRKGTRDGYTF.